The T cell receptor beta chain described here comes from a study of cytomegalovirus exposure and HLA in healthy donors. Study-level points and caveats: A later analysis appeared to link common viral pathogens to several of the most significant clusters. A highly shared variant cluster was judged a likely technical artifact.

With regard to this clone: Antigen unknown.

PCR was performed using 60 Vbeta and 13 Jbeta primers. The table came from immunoSEQ multiplex PCR; TCRdb's copy has only in-frame clones and leaves some out. This sample yields under 200,000 clones, of which roughly 73% are seen a single time; less than 2% belongs to the top ten. Donors counted as nominally healthy when sampled, yet unrecorded immune exposures were likely. The germline V gene has CDR1 KGHSH and CDR2 LQKENI. CDR3 length: 14 residues. Trimming removed 2 bases at V and 5 bases at J, with 9 bases between. Sequenced: PBMCs. The clonotype was recovered from a woman in her thirties in good health and CMV-seronegative. The chain has TRBV18 and TRBJ1-4; D is unclear. The CDR3 region has the DNA TGTGCCAGCTCACCAGGCTGGAGGAATGAAAAACTGTTTTTT. Translating gives CASSPGWRNEKLFF.